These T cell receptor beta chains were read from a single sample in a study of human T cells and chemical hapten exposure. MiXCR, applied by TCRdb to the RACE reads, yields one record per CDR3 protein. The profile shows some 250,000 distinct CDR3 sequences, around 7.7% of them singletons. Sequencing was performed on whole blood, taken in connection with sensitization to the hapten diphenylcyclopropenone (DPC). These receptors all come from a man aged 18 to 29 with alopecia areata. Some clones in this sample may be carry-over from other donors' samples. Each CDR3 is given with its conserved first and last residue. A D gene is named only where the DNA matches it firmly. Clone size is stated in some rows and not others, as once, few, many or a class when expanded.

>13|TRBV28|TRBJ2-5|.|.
CASMGSNQETQYF
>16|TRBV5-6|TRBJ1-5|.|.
CASSLFEVGSNQPQHF
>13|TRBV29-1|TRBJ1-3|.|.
CSVEGGSGNTIYF
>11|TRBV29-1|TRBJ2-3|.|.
CSVARADTQYF
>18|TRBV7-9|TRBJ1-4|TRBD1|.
CASSLAPGQGVSNEKLFF
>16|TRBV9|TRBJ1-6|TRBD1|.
CASSVGQSSYNSPLHF
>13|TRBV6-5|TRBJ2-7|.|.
CASSYSSAYEQYF
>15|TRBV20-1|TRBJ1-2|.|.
CSARDLRRGNYGYTF
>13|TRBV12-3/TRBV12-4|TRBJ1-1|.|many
CASRPTGNTEAFF
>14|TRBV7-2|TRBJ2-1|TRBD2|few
CATTTERGRNEQFF
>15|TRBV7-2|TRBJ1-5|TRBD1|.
CASSLRQGPYQPQHF
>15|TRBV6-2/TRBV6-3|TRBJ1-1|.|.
CASSPIRAMNTEAFF
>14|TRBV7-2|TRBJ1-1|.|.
CASSLTRKNTEAFF
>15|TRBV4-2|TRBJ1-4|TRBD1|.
CASSQVRQGPEKLFF
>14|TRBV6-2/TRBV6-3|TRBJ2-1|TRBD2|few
CASSYPRGGARVFF
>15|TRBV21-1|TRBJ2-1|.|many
CASSKAQGPYNEQFF
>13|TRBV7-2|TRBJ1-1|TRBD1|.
CASSREGAPGAFF
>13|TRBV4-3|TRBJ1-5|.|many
CASSLDVGQPQHF
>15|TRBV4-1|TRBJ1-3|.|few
CASSQRDVSGNTIYF
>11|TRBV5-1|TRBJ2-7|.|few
CASSWGSEQYF
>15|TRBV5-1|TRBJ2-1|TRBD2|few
CASSLRRGAYNEQFF
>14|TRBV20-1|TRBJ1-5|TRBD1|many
CSARVPGGEKPQHF
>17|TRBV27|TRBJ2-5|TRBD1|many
CASSPTAGTGLQETQYF
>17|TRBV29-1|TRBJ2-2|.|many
CSVDPPGGRGNTGELFF
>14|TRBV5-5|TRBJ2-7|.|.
CASSYYRVSYEQYF
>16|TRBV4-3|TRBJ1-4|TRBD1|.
CASSQGQGRGNEKLFF
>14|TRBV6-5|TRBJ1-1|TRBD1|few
CASSSYGTGSEAFF
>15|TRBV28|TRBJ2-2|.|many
CASSPGTLGTGELFF
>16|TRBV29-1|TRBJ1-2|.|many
CSVDRPPRGINYGYTF
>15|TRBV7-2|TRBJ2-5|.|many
CASSLVATLEETQYF
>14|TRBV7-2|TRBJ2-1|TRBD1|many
CATTNRGIYNEQFF
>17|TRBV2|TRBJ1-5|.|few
CASSDSRHEGENQPQHF
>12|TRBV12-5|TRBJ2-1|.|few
CASGLGEGKQFF
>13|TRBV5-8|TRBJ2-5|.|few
CASSIKPAGTQYF
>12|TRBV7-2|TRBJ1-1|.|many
CASSLDRAGTFF
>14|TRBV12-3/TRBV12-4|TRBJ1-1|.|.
CASSFLVVNTEAFF
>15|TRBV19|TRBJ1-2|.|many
CASLSSGLANYGYTF
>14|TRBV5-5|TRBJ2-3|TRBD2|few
CATQRGGFTDTQYF
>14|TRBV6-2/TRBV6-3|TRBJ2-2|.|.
CASSPQEVTGELFF
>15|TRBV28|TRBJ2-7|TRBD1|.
CASSLFGTGTYEQYF
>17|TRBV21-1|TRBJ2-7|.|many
CASSKAGDRVLDYEQYF
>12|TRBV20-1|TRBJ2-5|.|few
CSAEEGPETQYF
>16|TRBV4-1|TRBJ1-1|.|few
CASSPNPLYGATEAFF
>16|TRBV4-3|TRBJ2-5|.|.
CASSQEWSELGETQYF
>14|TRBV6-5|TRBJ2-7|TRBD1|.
CASSYSNRGYEQYF
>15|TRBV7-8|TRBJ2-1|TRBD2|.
CASSPGLAGAAKEFF
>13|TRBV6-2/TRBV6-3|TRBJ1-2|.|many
CASRPDSPTWGTF
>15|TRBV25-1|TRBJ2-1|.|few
CAVGAASISYNEQFF
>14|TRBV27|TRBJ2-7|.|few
CASSSSTGRYEQYF
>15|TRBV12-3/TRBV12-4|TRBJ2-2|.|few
CASSSGLPNTGELFF
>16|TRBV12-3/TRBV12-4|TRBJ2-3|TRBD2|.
CASSSPSGGPTDTQYF
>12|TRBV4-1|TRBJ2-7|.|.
CASSQPGPEQYF
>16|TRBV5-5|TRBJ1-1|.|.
CASSFWRESRHTEAFF
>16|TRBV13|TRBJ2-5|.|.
CASRRGGTSRVGAQYF
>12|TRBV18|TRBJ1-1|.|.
CASSPLGGEAFF
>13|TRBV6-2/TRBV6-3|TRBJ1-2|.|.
CASSYRPVYGYTF
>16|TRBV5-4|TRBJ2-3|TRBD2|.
CASSLYLAGFGDTQYF
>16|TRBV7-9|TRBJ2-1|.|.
CASSFPRDTPYNEQFF
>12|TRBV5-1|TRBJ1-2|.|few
CASREGNYGYTF
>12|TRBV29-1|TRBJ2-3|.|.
CSVEAETDTQYF